The 11 T cell receptor beta chains presented below share a single source sample, sequenced in a study of beta chain features in type 1 diabetes (dated by TCRdb to the late 2010s). The method behind the library was the immunoSEQ multiplex PCR assay. The entire amount of isolated RNA was reverse transcribed using the High Capacity cDNA Reverse Transcription Kit, so the sequenced TCRB transcripts were expressed ones. TCRdb re-hosts the immuneACCESS table, in-frame sequences only. Its copies lack some clones; in the studies checked, an unresolved V gene accounts for under half of them, and the cause for the rest is not known. This sample has about 410,000 clones in its table, and approximately 15% of those were observed once. The ten largest clones capture around 0.039% of the sample. The sequencing input was naive CD4+ T cells from blood. The cell subset or site label, read with the paper, signifies: true naive CD4+ T cells. These receptor sequences come from a man aged 25-45 years in good health.

This clone was observed a handful of times. V gene TRBV25-1 combines with J gene TRBJ1-2; D is unresolved. Trimming took 7 bases from V and 3 from J, leaving 9 bases between them. Germline CDR1 MGHDK, CDR2 SYGVNS. This CDR3 region has 12 residues. CDR3 amino acids: CASNDFYYGYTF. The CDR3 DNA reads TGTGCCAGCAATGACTTCTACTATGGCTACACCTTC.

This clone was recorded a few times. The rearrangement uses TRBV7-9 and TRBJ2-4; D ambiguous. There are 15 residues in the CDR3. Trimming shortened V by 4 bases and J by 3 bases, and 13 bases separated the two germline ends. Germline loops: CDR1 SEHNR, CDR2 FQNEAQ (reference sequence). Here the CDR3 reads CASSSPEVGKNIQYF. The CDR3, as DNA: TGTGCCAGCAGCTCCCCCGAGGTGGGCAAAAACATTCAGTACTTC.

Worth noting for this clone: Because it lacks the conserved phenylalanine or tryptophan at the end, this CDR3 is likely a read error. The chain is built from TRBV16 and TRBJ2-3; the D call may be TRBD1 or TRBD2 (5 bases each). The V gene lost 1 base and the J gene lost 4 bases, with 6 bases spanning the gap. The germline CDR1 and CDR2 sequences are KGHSY and FQNENV. The length of the CDR3 is 13 residues. The CDR3 DNA reads TGTGCCAGCAGCCAATTGGGGGCAGATACGCAGTATTCT. It encodes CASSQLGADTQYS.

Only a few counts were recorded for this clone. The chain links TRBV27 to TRBJ2-3; 11 bases are a match to TRBD2. CDR1 and CDR2 (germline): MNHEY, SMNVEV (reference sequence). The V segment lost 5 bases and the J segment 6 bases; nucleotides outside the gene matches: 10. This CDR3 region has 16 residues. The CDR3 bases are TGTGCCAGCAGTCCGCCTAGCGGGAGGAAGTCGGATACGCAGTATTTT. Protein: CASSPPSGRKSDTQYF.

This clone appeared a few times. This chain links TRBV13 with TRBJ2-1, with 10 positions matching TRBD1. The CDR3 length is 17 residues. Trimming removed 5 bases from V and 5 bases from J; junction bases left unmatched: 12. CDR1 and CDR2 (germline): PRHDT, FYEKMQ (reference sequence). The CDR3 DNA reads as TGTGCCAGCAGCAATCCTTTGACAGGGGGCGAAAACAATGAGCAGTTCTTC. This gives the protein CASSNPLTGGENNEQFF. The variable domain in full, completed from reference TRBV13 and TRBJ2-1, reads AAGVIQSPRHLIKEKRETATLKCYPIPRHDTVYWYQQGPGQDPQFLISFYEKMQSDKGSIPDRFSAQQFSDYHSELNMSSLELGDSALYFCASSNPLTGGENNEQFFGPGTRLTVL.

This clone has a handful of counts. The rearrangement links TRBV7-2 to TRBJ2-5; D is unresolved. The CDR3 is 11 amino acids. Trimming shortened V by 4 bases and J by 4 bases, and 4 bases separated the two germline ends. Germline V gives CDR1 SGHTA, CDR2 FQGNSA. In DNA, the CDR3 is TGTGCCAGCAGCTCTAGAGAGACCCAGTACTTC. Translated: CASSSRETQYF.

The V call is TRBV7-9, the J call TRBJ2-1, with 9 bases that match TRBD2. The V and J ends lost 1 base and 15 bases, in that order; junction bases with no gene match: 4. In germline, CDR1 is SEHNR, CDR2 FQNEAQ (reference sequence). The CDR3 extends over 12 amino acids. The CDR3 region is CASSLEGGRVFF. As DNA, the CDR3 is TGTGCCAGCAGCTTAGAGGGCGGGAGGGTGTTCTTC.

For the CDR3, the DNA is TGCAGCGTGTACAGTACCTACGAGCAGTACTTC. Residues: CSVYSTYEQYF. The chain links TRBV29-1 to TRBJ2-7; D unclear. Germline-derived CDR1 and CDR2 are SQVTM and ANQGSEA. V was pared by 6 bases and J by 2 bases, with 8 bases between. The CDR3 is 11 residues long.

The V gene is TRBV7-2, the J gene TRBJ2-3, with D possibly being TRBD2 (5 bases). Germline CDR1 is SGHTA and CDR2 is FQGNSA. This CDR3 has 14 amino acids. V lost 0 bases and J lost 2, with 6 bases in between. CDR3: CASSLATNTDTQYF. CDR3 bases: TGTGCCAGCAGCTTAGCGACTAACACAGATACGCAGTATTTT.

The chain joins TRBV5-4 to TRBJ2-3, with D uncertain. Germline V CDR1 and CDR2: SGHNT, YYREEE (reference sequence). V lost 4 bases and J 3 bases, leaving 12 bases between the germline ends. The CDR3 consists of 14 residues. CDR3 in DNA: TGTGCCAGCAGCCCGTGGACGGAAACAGATACGCAGTATTTT. Protein product: CASSPWTETDTQYF.

The V gene is TRBV2, the J gene TRBJ1-1; tentatively, D is TRBD1 (6 bases). The CDR3 runs 14 residues. CDR1 is SNHLY and CDR2 is FYNNEI in the germline V gene. The germline V and J ends were trimmed by 6 bases and 4 bases, with 15 bases remaining between them. CDR3 amino acids: CASRGPGEFTEAFF. CDR3 sequence (DNA): TGTGCCAGCAGAGGCCCAGGGGAGTTCACTGAAGCTTTCTTT.